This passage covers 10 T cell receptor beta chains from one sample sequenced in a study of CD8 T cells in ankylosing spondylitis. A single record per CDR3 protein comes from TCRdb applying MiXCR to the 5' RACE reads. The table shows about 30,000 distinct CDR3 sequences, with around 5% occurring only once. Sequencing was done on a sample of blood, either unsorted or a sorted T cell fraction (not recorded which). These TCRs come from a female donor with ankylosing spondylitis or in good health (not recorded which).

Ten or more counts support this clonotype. CDR3 in DNA: TGTGCCAGCAGCGTAGGGGGGGGAGGAAATCAGCCCCAGCATTTT. Encoded protein: CASSVGGGGNQPQHF. V usage is TRBV9 and J usage is TRBJ1-5; tentatively, D is TRBD1 (5 bases). Germline assignment: CDR1 SGDLS and CDR2 YYNGEE. V lost 0 bases to trimming and J lost 4 bases, with 11 bases between them. The CDR3 covers 15 residues.

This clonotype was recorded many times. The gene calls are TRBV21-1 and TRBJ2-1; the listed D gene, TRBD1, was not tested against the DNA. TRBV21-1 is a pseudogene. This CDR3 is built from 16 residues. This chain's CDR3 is CASSKVRRGEYNEQFF. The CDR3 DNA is TGTGCCAGCAGCAAAGTCCGAAGGGGGGAGTACAATGAGCAGTTCTTC.

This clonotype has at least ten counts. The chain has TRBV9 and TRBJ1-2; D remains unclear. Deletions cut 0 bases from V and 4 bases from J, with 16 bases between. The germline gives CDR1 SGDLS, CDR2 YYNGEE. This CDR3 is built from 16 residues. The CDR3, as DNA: TGTGCCAGCAGCGTAGGAGGGCCAGCCGAAGGCTATGGCTACACCTTC. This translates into CASSVGGPAEGYGYTF.

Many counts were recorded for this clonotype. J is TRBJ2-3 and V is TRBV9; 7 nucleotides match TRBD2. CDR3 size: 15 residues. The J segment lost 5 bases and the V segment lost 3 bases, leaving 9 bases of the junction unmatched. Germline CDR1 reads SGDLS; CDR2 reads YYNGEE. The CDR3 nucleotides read TGTGCCAGCAGCGCGACGGGAGGCGGGAGAGATACGCAGTATTTT. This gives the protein CASSATGGGRDTQYF. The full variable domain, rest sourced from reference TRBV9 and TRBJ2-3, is DSGVTQTPKHLITATGQRVTLRCSPRSGDLSVYWYQQSLDQGLQFLIQYYNGEERAKGNILERFSAQQFPDLHSELNLSSLELGDSALYFCASSATGGGRDTQYFGPGTRLTVL.

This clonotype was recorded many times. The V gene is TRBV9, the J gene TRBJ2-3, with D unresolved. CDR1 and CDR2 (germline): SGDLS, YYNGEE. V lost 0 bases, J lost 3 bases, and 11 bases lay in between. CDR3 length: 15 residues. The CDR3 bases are TGTGCCAGCAGCGTAGGCGGTAGCCGAACAGATACGCAGTATTTT. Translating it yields CASSVGGSRTDTQYF.

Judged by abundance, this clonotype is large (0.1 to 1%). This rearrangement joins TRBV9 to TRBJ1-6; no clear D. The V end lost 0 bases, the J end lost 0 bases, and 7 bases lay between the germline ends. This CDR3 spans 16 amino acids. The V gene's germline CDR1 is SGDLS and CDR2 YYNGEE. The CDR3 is CASSVDASSYNSPLHF. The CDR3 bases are TGTGCCAGCAGCGTAGATGCGAGCTCCTATAATTCACCCCTCCACTTT.

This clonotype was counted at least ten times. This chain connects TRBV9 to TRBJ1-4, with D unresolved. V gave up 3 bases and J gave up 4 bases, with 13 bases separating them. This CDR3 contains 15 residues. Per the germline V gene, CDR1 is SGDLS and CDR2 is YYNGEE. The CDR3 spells CASSAQGGFNEKLFF. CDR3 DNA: TGTGCCAGCAGCGCCCAAGGCGGTTTTAATGAAAAACTGTTTTTT.

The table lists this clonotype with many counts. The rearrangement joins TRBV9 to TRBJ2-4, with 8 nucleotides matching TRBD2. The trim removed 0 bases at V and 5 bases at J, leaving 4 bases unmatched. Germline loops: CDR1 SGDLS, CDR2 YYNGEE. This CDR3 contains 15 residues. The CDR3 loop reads CASSVGTRGENIQYF. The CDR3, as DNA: TGTGCCAGCAGCGTAGGGACGCGGGGGGAAAACATTCAGTACTTC.

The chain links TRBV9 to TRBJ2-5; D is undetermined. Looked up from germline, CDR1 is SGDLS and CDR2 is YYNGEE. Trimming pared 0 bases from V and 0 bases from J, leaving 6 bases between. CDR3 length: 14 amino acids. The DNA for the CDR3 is TGTGCCAGCAGCGTAGCCCAGCACCAAGAGACCCAGTACTTC. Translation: CASSVAQHQETQYF. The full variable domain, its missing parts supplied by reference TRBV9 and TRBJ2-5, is DSGVTQTPKHLITATGQRVTLRCSPRSGDLSVYWYQQSLDQGLQFLIQYYNGEERAKGNILERFSAQQFPDLHSELNLSSLELGDSALYFCASSVAQHQETQYFGPGTRLLVL.

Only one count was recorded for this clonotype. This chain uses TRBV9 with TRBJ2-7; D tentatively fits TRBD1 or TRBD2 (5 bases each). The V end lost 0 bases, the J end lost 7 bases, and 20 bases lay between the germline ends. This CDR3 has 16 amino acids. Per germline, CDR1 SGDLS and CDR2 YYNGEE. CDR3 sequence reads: CASSVASGPSGGEQYF. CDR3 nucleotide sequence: TGTGCCAGCAGCGTAGCCTCGGGACCCTCCGGTGGTGAGCAGTACTTC.